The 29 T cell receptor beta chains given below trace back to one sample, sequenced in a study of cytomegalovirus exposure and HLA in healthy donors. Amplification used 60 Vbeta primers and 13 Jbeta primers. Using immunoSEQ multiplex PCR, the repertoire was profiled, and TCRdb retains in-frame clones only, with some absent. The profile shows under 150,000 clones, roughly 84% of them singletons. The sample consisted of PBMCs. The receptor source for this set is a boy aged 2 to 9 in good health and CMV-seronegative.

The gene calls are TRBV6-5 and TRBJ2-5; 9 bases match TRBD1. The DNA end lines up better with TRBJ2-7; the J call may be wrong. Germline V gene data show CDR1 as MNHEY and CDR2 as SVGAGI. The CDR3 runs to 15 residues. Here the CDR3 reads CASSYSGQGSLEQYF. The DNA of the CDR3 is TGTGCCAGCAGTTACTCGGGACAGGGATCTCTCGAGCAGTACTTC.

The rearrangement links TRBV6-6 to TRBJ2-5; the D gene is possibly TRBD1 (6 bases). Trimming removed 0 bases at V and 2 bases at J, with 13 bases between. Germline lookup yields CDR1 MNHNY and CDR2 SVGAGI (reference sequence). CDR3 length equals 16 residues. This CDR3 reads CASSYSSWTVQETQYF. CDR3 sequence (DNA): TGTGCCAGCAGTTACTCGAGTTGGACAGTGCAAGAGACCCAGTACTTC.

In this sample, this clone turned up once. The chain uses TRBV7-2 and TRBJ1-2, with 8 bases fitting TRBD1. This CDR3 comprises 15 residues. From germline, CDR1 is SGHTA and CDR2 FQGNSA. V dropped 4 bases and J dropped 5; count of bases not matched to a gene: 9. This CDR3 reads CASSSDRALIYGYTF. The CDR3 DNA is TGTGCCAGCAGCTCGGACAGGGCCCTAATTTATGGCTACACCTTC.

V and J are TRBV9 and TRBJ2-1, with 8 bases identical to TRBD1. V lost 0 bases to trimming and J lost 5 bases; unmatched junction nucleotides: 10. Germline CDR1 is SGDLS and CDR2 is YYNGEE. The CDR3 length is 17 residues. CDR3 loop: CASSVARGQGRDNEQFF. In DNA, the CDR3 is TGTGCCAGCAGCGTAGCACGCGGACAGGGTCGGGACAATGAGCAGTTCTTC.

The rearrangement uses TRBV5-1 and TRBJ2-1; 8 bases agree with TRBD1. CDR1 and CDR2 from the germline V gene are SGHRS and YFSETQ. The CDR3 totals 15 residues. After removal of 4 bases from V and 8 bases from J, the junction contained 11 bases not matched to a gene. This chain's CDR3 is CASSPINRGTDEQFF. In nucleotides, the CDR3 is TGCGCCAGCAGCCCGATTAACAGGGGGACGGATGAGCAGTTCTTC.

CDR3 nucleotides: TGTGCCAGTATCCTGGCCGGACTAGGCTCTGGGGCCAACGTCCTGACTTTC. The encoded protein is CASILAGLGSGANVLTF. The rearrangement joins TRBV19 to TRBJ2-6; 7 positions agree with TRBD2. Unmatched junction bases numbered 9, after V lost 7 bases and J lost 0 bases. The germline V gene encodes CDR1 LNHDA and CDR2 SQIVND (reference sequence). CDR3 length equals 17 residues. Supplemented by reference TRBV19 and TRBJ2-6, the full variable domain reads DGGITQSPKYLFRKEGQNVTLSCEQNLNHDAMYWYRQDPGQGLRLIYYSQIVNDFQKGDIAEGYSVSREKKESFPLTVTSAQKNPTAFYLCASILAGLGSGANVLTFGAGSRLTVL.

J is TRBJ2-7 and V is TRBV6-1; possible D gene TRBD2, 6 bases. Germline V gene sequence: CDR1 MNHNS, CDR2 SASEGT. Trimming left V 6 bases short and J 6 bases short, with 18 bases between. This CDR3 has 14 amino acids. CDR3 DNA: TGTGCCAGCAGCACTTTAGGGACTTCTCGCGAGCAGTACTTC. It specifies CASSTLGTSREQYF.

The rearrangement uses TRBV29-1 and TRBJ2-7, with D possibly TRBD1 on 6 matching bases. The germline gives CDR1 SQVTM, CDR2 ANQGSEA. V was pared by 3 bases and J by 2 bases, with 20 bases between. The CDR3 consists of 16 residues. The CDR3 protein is CSVEIYREKPAYEQYF. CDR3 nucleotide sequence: TGCAGCGTTGAGATCTACAGGGAGAAGCCGGCCTACGAGCAGTACTTC.

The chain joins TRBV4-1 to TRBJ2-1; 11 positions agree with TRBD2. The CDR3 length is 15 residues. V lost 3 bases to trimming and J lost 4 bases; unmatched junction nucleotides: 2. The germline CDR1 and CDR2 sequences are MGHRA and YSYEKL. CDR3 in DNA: TGCGCCAGCAGCCAGCTAGCGGGGGGTTACAATGAGCAGTTCTTC. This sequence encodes CASSQLAGGYNEQFF.

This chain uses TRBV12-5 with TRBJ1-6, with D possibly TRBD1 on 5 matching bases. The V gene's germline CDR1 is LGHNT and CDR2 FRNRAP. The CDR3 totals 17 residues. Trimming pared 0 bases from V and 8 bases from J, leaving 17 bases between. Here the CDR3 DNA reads TGTGCTAGTGGTTTGGTAGCAGGGCCTTCGGCGGATTCACCCCTCCACTTT. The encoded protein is CASGLVAGPSADSPLHF.

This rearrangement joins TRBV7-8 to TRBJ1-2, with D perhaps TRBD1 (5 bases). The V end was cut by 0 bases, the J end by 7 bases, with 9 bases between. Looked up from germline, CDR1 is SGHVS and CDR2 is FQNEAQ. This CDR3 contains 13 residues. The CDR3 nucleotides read TGTGCCAGCAGCTTAGCGCTGGGGGGTGGCTACACCTTC. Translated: CASSLALGGGYTF.

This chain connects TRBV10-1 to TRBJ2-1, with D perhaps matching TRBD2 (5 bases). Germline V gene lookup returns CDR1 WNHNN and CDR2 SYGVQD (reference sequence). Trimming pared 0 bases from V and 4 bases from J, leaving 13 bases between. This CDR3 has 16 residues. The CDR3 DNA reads TGCGCCAGCAGTGAGTCGAGGGCGGACGGATACAATGAGCAGTTCTTC. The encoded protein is CASSESRADGYNEQFF.

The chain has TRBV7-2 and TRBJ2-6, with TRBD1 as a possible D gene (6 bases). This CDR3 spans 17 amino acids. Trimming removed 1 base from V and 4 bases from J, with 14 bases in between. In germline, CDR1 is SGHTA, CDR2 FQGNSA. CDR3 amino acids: CASSLGKDRAGANVLTF. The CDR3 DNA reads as TGTGCCAGCAGCTTAGGGAAGGACAGAGCGGGGGCCAACGTCCTGACTTTC.

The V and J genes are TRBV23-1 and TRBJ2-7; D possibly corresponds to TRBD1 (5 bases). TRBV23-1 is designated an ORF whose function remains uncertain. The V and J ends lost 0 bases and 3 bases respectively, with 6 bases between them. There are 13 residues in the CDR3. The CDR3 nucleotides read TGCGCCAGCAGTCAATCCACAGGCTACGAGCAGTACTTC. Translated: CASSQSTGYEQYF.

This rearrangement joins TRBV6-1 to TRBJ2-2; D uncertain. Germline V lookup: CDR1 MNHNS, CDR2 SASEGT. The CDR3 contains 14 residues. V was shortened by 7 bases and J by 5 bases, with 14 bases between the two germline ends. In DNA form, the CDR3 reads TGTGCCAGCAACGGCAGGTCTGGGACCGGGGAGCTGTTTTTT. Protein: CASNGRSGTGELFF.

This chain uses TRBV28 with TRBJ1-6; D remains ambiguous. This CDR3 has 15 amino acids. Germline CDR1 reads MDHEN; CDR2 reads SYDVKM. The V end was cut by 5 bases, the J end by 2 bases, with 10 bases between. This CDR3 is CASSRLLTYNSPLHF. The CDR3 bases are TGTGCCAGCAGTCGACTTCTCACCTATAATTCACCCCTCCACTTT.

The CDR3 bases are TGTGCCAGCAAGACGGGACAGGGGAACGAGCAGTACTTC. This codes for CASKTGQGNEQYF. The chain recombines TRBV28 with TRBJ2-7; 10 bases are shared with TRBD1. Germline CDR1 is MDHEN and CDR2 is SYDVKM. With 7 bases clipped from V and 5 bases from J, the junction kept 5 bases outside the gene matches. This CDR3 is 13 amino acids long. The full variable domain, in which reference TRBV28 and TRBJ2-7 provide the parts outside the CDR3, is DVKVTQSSRYLVKRTGEKVFLECVQDMDHENMFWYRQDPGLGLRLIYFSYDVKMKEKGDIPEGYSVSREKKERFSLILESASTNQTSMYLCASKTGQGNEQYFGPGTRLTVT.

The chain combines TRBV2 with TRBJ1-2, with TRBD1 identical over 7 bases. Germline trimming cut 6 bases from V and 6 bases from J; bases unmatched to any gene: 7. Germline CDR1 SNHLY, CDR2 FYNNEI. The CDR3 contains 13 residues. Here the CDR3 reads CASSATGANGYTF. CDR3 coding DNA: TGTGCCAGCAGCGCTACAGGGGCCAATGGCTACACCTTC.

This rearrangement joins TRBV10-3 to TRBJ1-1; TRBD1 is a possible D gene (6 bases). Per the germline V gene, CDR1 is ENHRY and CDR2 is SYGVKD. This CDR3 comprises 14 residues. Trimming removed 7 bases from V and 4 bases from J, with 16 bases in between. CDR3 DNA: TGTGCCATCACCACAAACAGGGAGAGCACTGAAGCTTTCTTT. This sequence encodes CAITTNRESTEAFF.

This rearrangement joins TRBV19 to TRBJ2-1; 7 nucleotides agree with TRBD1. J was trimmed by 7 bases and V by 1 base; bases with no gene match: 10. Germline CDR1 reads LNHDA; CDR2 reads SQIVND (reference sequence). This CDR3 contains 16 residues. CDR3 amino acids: CASSIGPRQGANEQFF. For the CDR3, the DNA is TGTGCCAGTAGTATAGGTCCGAGACAGGGTGCGAATGAGCAGTTCTTC.

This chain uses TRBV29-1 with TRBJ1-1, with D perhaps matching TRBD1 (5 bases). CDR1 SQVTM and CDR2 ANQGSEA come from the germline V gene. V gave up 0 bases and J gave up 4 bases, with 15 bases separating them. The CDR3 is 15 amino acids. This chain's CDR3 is CSVEDFWGRGTEAFF. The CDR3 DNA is TGCAGCGTTGAAGATTTTTGGGGGAGGGGCACTGAAGCTTTCTTT.

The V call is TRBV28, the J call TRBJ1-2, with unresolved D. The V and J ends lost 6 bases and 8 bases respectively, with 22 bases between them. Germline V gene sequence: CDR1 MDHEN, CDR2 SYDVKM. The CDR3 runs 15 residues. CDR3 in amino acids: CASRPLDTFRRGYTF. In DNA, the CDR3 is TGTGCCAGCAGACCCTTAGACACCTTCCGGAGGGGCTACACCTTC.

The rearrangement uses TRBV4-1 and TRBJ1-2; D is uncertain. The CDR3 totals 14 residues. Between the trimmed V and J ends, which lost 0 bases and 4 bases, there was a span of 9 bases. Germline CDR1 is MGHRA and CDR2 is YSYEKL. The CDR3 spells CASSQERGSYGYTF. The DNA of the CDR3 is TGCGCCAGCAGCCAAGAGCGGGGATCCTATGGCTACACCTTC.

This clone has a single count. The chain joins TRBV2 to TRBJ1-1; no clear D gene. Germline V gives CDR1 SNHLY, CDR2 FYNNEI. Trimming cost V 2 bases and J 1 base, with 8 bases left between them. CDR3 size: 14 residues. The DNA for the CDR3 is TGTGCCAGCAGTGAAACAACAGAGAACACTGAAGCTTTCTTT. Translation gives CASSETTENTEAFF.

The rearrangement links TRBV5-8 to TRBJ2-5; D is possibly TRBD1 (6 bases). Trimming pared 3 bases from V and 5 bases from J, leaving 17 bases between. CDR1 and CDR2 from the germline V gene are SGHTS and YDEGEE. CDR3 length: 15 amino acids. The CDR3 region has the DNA TGTGCCAGCAGCTCAACGAACAGGGTTTGGGAGACCCAGTACTTC. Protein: CASSSTNRVWETQYF.

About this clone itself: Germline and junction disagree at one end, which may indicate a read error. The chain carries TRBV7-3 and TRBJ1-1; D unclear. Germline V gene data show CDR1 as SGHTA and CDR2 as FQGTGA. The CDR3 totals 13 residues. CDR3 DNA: TGTGCCAGCACGGGTCGTGGAAACACTGCAGCTTTCTTT. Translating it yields CASTGRGNTAAFF.

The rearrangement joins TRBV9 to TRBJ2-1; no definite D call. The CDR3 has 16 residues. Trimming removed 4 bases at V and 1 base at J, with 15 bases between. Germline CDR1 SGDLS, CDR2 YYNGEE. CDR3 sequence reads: CASSLGASQSYNEQFF. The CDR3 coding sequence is TGTGCCAGCAGCTTAGGAGCTAGTCAGTCCTACAATGAGCAGTTCTTC. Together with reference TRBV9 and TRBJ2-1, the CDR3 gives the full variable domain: DSGVTQTPKHLITATGQRVTLRCSPRSGDLSVYWYQQSLDQGLQFLIQYYNGEERAKGNILERFSAQQFPDLHSELNLSSLELGDSALYFCASSLGASQSYNEQFFGPGTRLTVL.

In DNA, the CDR3 is TGTGCCAGCAGCTTAGGGGCCCTATTCTATGAGGGCTACACCTTC. Protein: CASSLGALFYEGYTF. V is TRBV7-8 and J is TRBJ1-2; no reliable D call. V lost 1 base and J 8 bases, leaving 17 bases between the germline ends. Germline CDR1 is SGHVS and CDR2 is FQNEAQ. The length of the CDR3 is 15 residues. Based on the CDR3 plus reference TRBV7-8 and TRBJ1-2, the full variable domain is GAGVSQSPRYKVAKRGQDVALRCDPISGHVSLFWYQQALGQGPEFLTYFQNEAQLDKSGLPSDRFFAERPEGSVSTLKIQRTQQEDSAVYLCASSLGALFYEGYTFGSGTRLTVV.

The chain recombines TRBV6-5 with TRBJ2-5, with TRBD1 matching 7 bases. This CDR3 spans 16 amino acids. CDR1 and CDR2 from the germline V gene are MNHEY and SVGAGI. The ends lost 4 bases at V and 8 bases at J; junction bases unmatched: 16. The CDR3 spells CASSFRQGVWVATQYF. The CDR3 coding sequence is TGTGCCAGCAGTTTTAGACAGGGAGTTTGGGTCGCAACCCAGTACTTC.